The 20 T cell receptor beta chains in this list originate from one sample, sequenced in a study of blood T cell repertoires in COVID-19 (dated by TCRdb to 2018 to 2021). The library relied on the immunoSEQ multiplex PCR assay. Here the immuneACCESS table is served through TCRdb, limited to in-frame sequences with V and J called. Missing clones are a known gap in these copies; in checked studies unresolved V genes cover under half, and the rest lacks a known reason. Here the sample has about 250,000 clones; around nine tenths occur a single time. The biggest ten clones account for approximately 0.94% of the sample. The sequenced sample was peripheral blood. These receptors were taken from a woman in her 40s who had recovered from COVID-19.

This clone was observed a few times. The V call is TRBV5-1, the J call TRBJ2-7, with 8 nucleotides matching TRBD1. The V segment lost 3 bases and the J segment 7 bases; nucleotides outside the gene matches: 9. The CDR3 extends over 14 amino acids. Germline lookup yields CDR1 SGHRS and CDR2 YFSETQ. DNA for the CDR3: TGCGCCAGCAGCTCGGACAGGGATCCGGGGGAGCAGTACTTC. Translated, it gives CASSSDRDPGEQYF.

The chain is built from TRBV3-1 (or the pseudogene TRBV3-2) and TRBJ2-3, with TRBD2 as a possible D gene (6 bases). CDR3 length: 14 residues. Germline V gene data show CDR1 as LGHDT and CDR2 as YNNKEL (reference sequence). Trimming took 1 base from V and 5 from J, leaving 10 bases between them. CDR3 sequence (DNA): TGTGCCAGCAGCCAAGTATCGCGGGGAGATACGCAGTATTTT. Translation gives CASSQVSRGDTQYF.

The J gene is TRBJ2-1, the V gene TRBV6-6; 7 bases match TRBD1. Germline V gene data show CDR1 as MNHNY and CDR2 as SVGAGI (reference sequence). The CDR3 is 14 amino acids. V lost 6 bases and J lost 10; bases outside the gene matches: 12. The CDR3 bases are TGTGCCAGCAGCCCGCGCGGACAGGTAGACGAGCAGTTCTTC. Residues: CASSPRGQVDEQFF.

The V call is TRBV18, the J call TRBJ2-3; 10 positions agree with TRBD2. The V and J ends lost 6 bases and 4 bases, in that order; junction bases with no gene match: 16. CDR3 length: 18 residues. Looked up from germline, CDR1 is KGHSH and CDR2 is LQKENI. CDR3 coding DNA: TGTGCCAGCTCCTCTATGGCTAGCGGGAGAGTTACGGCAGATACGCAGTATTTT. It encodes CASSSMASGRVTADTQYF. The full variable domain, in which reference TRBV18 and TRBJ2-3 provide the parts outside the CDR3, is NAGVMQNPRHLVRRRGQEARLRCSPMKGHSHVYWYRQLPEEGLKFMVYLQKENIIDESGMPKERFSAEFPKEGPSILRIQQVVRGDSAAYFCASSSMASGRVTADTQYFGPGTRLTVL.

The chain is built from TRBV3-1 (or the pseudogene TRBV3-2) and TRBJ1-4, with D possibly TRBD1 on 6 matching bases. Germline V lookup: CDR1 LGHDT, CDR2 YNNKEL (reference sequence). The V end was cut by 2 bases, the J end by 7 bases, with 17 bases between. This CDR3 region has 16 residues. The CDR3 DNA reads as TGTGCCAGCAGCCAAACGGGGGGCACGGCTTCTGAAAAACTGTTTTTT. It yields the protein CASSQTGGTASEKLFF.

This chain connects TRBV7-2 to TRBJ2-7; no definite D call. This CDR3 has 14 residues. The germline V gene has CDR1 SGHTA and CDR2 FQGNSA. With 6 bases removed from V and 6 bases from J, the gap between germline ends came to 18 bases. CDR3 DNA sequence: TGTGCCAGCAGTTCCCCCACGGCGGAGCGCGAGCAGTACTTC. It specifies CASSSPTAEREQYF.

The gene calls are TRBV30 and TRBJ2-1; weak D call: TRBD2 (6 bases). CDR1 GTSNPN and CDR2 SVGIG come from the germline V gene (reference sequence). V was cut by 0 bases and J by 9 bases, with 27 bases left in between. This CDR3 is built from 18 residues. The CDR3 loop reads CAWSVFQFDGRGGGEQFF. CDR3 in DNA: TGTGCCTGGAGTGTATTTCAATTCGACGGGAGAGGAGGCGGTGAGCAGTTCTTC.

The genes are TRBV10-1 and TRBJ1-2; no definite D call. Germline CDR1 WNHNN, CDR2 SYGVQD (reference sequence). This CDR3 is built from 13 residues. V was pared by 2 bases and J by 8 bases, with 12 bases between. CDR3 protein: CASSERPDGGYTF. The CDR3 DNA is TGCGCCAGCAGTGAGCGACCCGACGGGGGCTACACCTTC.

The chain combines TRBV29-1 with TRBJ1-2; TRBD1 aligns across 10 bases. Germline V lookup: CDR1 SQVTM, CDR2 ANQGSEA. The CDR3 is made up of 15 amino acids. After removal of 4 bases from V and 5 bases from J, the junction contained 10 bases not matched to a gene. This chain's CDR3 is CSVGTGGKGTYGYTF. The CDR3 DNA reads as TGCAGCGTTGGGACAGGGGGAAAGGGGACTTATGGCTACACCTTC.

The rearrangement joins TRBV11-3 to TRBJ2-3; TRBD2 aligns across 7 bases. Germline V gene lookup returns CDR1 SGHNT and CDR2 YENEEA. The length of the CDR3 is 17 residues. V was clipped by 1 base and J by 0 bases; unmatched bases: 7. The DNA of the CDR3 is TGTGCCAGCAGCTTAGCAACCAGCGGGACTAGCACAGATACGCAGTATTTT. Translated: CASSLATSGTSTDTQYF.

The rearrangement uses TRBV19 and TRBJ2-1; possibly TRBD2 for D (6 bases). CDR1 is LNHDA and CDR2 is SQIVND in the germline V gene (reference sequence). Trimming took off 9 bases at V and 3 bases at J, with 18 bases between the two ends. The CDR3 is 15 amino acids. The CDR3 is CASSASWGVYNEQFF. As DNA, the CDR3 is TGTGCCAGCTCAGCCTCCTGGGGGGTCTACAATGAGCAGTTCTTC.

The gene calls are TRBV10-2 and TRBJ1-1; D unresolved. V shed 8 bases and J shed 7 bases, with 20 bases lying between them. The germline V gene encodes CDR1 WSHSY and CDR2 SAAADI. There are 14 residues in the CDR3. The CDR3 nucleotides are TGCGCCAGCTCCGGAGCCCGAGCGGGCCTTGAAGCTTTCTTT. Amino acid sequence: CASSGARAGLEAFF.

V usage is TRBV3-1 (or the pseudogene TRBV3-2) and J usage is TRBJ1-2; no definite D call. Germline values: CDR1 LGHDT, CDR2 YNNKEL (reference sequence). This CDR3 comprises 16 residues. Trimming shortened V by 0 bases and J by 4 bases, and 15 bases separated the two germline ends. The CDR3 spells CASSQDLAGIPYGYTF. The CDR3, as DNA: TGTGCCAGCAGCCAAGATCTTGCGGGGATTCCCTATGGCTACACCTTC.

V gene TRBV6-1 combines with J gene TRBJ2-2; 7 positions agree with TRBD2. This CDR3 is built from 18 residues. The V segment lost 0 bases and the J segment 5 bases; nucleotides outside the gene matches: 12. Per the germline V gene, CDR1 is MNHNS and CDR2 is SASEGT. CDR3 region: CASSEALFAGAGTGELFF. The CDR3 bases are TGTGCCAGCAGTGAAGCGTTATTTGCGGGAGCGGGAACCGGGGAGCTGTTTTTT.

This chain uses TRBV2 with TRBJ2-7, with TRBD1 as a possible D gene (5 bases). V lost 4 bases and J lost 3, with 10 bases in between. The CDR3 has 13 residues. CDR1 and CDR2 (germline): SNHLY, FYNNEI. The CDR3 DNA reads as TGTGCCAGCAGTGCGCAGGGCCACTACGAGCAGTACTTC. It translates to CASSAQGHYEQYF. The full variable domain, its missing parts supplied by reference TRBV2 and TRBJ2-7, is EPEVTQTPSHQVTQMGQEVILRCVPISNHLYFYWYRQILGQKVEFLVSFYNNEISEKSEIFDDQFSVERPDGSNFTLKIRSTKLEDSAMYFCASSAQGHYEQYFGPGTRLTVT.

The chain joins TRBV2 to TRBJ2-1; TRBD2 might be the D (6 bases). Trimming pared 7 bases from V and 4 bases from J, leaving 11 bases between. The CDR3 has 13 residues. Germline CDR1 is SNHLY and CDR2 is FYNNEI. DNA of the CDR3: TGTGCCAGCACCCGGGACTTTTACAATGAGCAGTTCTTC. Its protein is CASTRDFYNEQFF.

The chain uses TRBV19 and TRBJ1-1; 8 nucleotides align to TRBD1. Losses at the gene ends were 3 bases for V and 0 bases for J; bases not matched to a gene: 6. CDR3 size: 16 residues. The germline V gene has CDR1 LNHDA and CDR2 SQIVND (reference sequence). CDR3: CASSIMAGGVNTEAFF. The CDR3 bases are TGTGCCAGTAGTATTATGGCAGGGGGCGTGAACACTGAAGCTTTCTTT.

In regard to this clone: The sample carries other DNA sequences with the same CDR3. V usage is TRBV6-1 and J usage is TRBJ2-3; D possibly corresponds to TRBD2 (5 bases). The CDR3 loop spans 14 amino acids. V was trimmed by 3 bases and J by 0 bases, leaving 7 bases between them. Germline V gene lookup returns CDR1 MNHNS and CDR2 SASEGT. The CDR3 sequence: CASSEGGSTDTQYF. In DNA form, the CDR3 reads TGTGCCAGCAGTGAGGGCGGGAGCACAGATACGCAGTATTTT.

The chain couples TRBV4-1 to TRBJ2-7; D might be TRBD2 (5 bases). V dropped 3 bases and J dropped 3 bases, with 15 bases sitting between them. Germline loops: CDR1 MGHRA, CDR2 YSYEKL. This CDR3 contains 15 residues. In DNA, the CDR3 is TGCGCCAGCAGCCACGAAGGGCGAGGGATCTACGAGCAGTACTTC. This gives the protein CASSHEGRGIYEQYF.

The rearrangement links TRBV7-3 to TRBJ1-1, with 12 bases aligning to TRBD1. Losses at the gene ends were 4 bases for V and 12 bases for J; bases not matched to a gene: 6. The length of the CDR3 is 13 residues. Germline V gene lookup returns CDR1 SGHTA and CDR2 FQGTGA. CDR3 in amino acids: CASSSGTGGTTFF. The DNA for the CDR3 is TGTGCCAGCAGCTCAGGGACAGGGGGCACAACTTTCTTT.